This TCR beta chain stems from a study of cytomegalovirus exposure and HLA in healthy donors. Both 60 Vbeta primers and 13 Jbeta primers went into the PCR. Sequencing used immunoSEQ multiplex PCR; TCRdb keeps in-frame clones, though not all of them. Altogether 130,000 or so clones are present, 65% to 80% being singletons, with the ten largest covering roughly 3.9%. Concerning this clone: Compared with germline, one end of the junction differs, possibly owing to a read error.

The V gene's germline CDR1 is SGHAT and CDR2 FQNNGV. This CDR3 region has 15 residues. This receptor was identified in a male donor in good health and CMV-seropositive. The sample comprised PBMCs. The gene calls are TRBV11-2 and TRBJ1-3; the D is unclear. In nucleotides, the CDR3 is TGTGCCAGCAGCGTAGACTTCTCCTCTGGAAACACCATATATTTT. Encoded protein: CASSVDFSSGNTIYF. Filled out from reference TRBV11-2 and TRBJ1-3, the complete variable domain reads EAGVAQSPRYKIIEKRQSVAFWCNPISGHATLYWYQQILGQGPKLLIQFQNNGVVDDSQLPKDRFSAERLKGVDSTLKIQPAKLEDSAVYLCASSVDFSSGNTIYFGEGSWLTVV.